This T cell receptor beta chain was sequenced for a study of blood T cell repertoires in COVID-19. Germline values: CDR1 LGHDT, CDR2 YNNKEL (reference sequence). After removal of 4 bases from V and 5 bases from J, the junction contained 5 bases not matched to a gene. The CDR3 contains 14 residues. Original processing methods: The assay estimated nucleated cells by amplifying reference gene primers. Clones were read by immunoSEQ multiplex PCR, and TCRdb kept only the in-frame ones, dropping some. For V, J and clone size, that table is used; D and trimming come from the DNA. The table lists 350,000 to 500,000 clones, 70% to 90% of them singletons.

The receptor's source is a woman aged 18-29 years who had been exposed to COVID-19. Sequencing used PBMCs or T cells enriched from blood (not recorded which). The rearrangement links TRBV3-1 (or the pseudogene TRBV3-2) to TRBJ2-1; 7 bases map to TRBD1. This CDR3 reads CASSLPGQNNEQFF. The CDR3 DNA is TGTGCCAGCAGCCTCCCGGGACAGAACAATGAGCAGTTCTTC.